Listed below are T cell receptor beta chains from one sample, sequenced in a study of T cell responses to AZD1222 COVID-19 vaccine. TCRdb's table, derived via immunoSEQ multiplex PCR, lists solely in-frame clones and lacks some. The sample records 84,000 or so clones, about 90% being singletons. Here the sequenced sample was peripheral blood, taken on day 0 of MenACWY control vaccination. The receptors were sampled from an adult in good health. CDR3s include the opening cysteine and the closing phenylalanine or tryptophan. Rows may omit the clone size; those that give it use once, few, many or a size class.

cdr3_aa,j_call,clone_size,v_call
CASSVLAGVDNEQFF,TRBJ2-1,.,TRBV10-2
CASSLGQGKNEQFF,TRBJ2-1,.,TRBV5-6
CASSNVGGLFAEAFF,TRBJ1-1,.,TRBV6-5
CASLFVDNSPLHF,TRBJ1-6,.,TRBV6-5
CSATQETQYF,TRBJ2-5,.,TRBV20-1
CASSSRTGAFGKLFF,TRBJ1-4,once,TRBV7-2
CASSALTRGEQFF,TRBJ2-1,.,TRBV9
CASSGPGEGQPQHF,TRBJ1-5,.,TRBV9
CASSPPGTGYGYTF,TRBJ1-2,.,TRBV6-6
CASSYAGNYGYTF,TRBJ1-2,.,TRBV6-5
CASSTAGGRTEAFF,TRBJ1-1,.,TRBV6-5
CASSLGGTGYTF,TRBJ1-2,.,TRBV27
CSVGVLAGVGEQYF,TRBJ2-7,once,TRBV29-1
CASSQTCRRDYEQYF,TRBJ2-7,.,TRBV21-1
CATSRNIGTQYF,TRBJ2-5,.,TRBV15
CASSQAGTGVGGYTF,TRBJ1-2,.,TRBV4-3
CASSPGGAWAYEQYF,TRBJ2-7,few,TRBV7-8
CASSLTGTGAYGYTF,TRBJ1-2,.,TRBV5-1
CASSLGLAPGETQYF,TRBJ2-5,.,TRBV5-1
CASSLAGVGDTQYF,TRBJ2-3,.,TRBV6-2/TRBV6-3
CSPSTDTQYF,TRBJ2-3,few,TRBV20-1